In this sample, the clone carrying this T cell receptor beta chain turned up many times. Its ends do not fully match the called genes, so a read error is possible. These data belong to a study of spatial heterogeneity in lung cancer. Germline V gives CDR1 KGHDR, CDR2 SFDVKD. This CDR3 has 15 residues. TCRdb processed the 5' RACE reads anew with MiXCR; each CDR3 protein has one entry. The sample carries roughly 15,000 distinct CDR3 sequences, 19% recorded once. The time point is: blood at routine non-recurrence follow-up after resection. Sequences were derived from PBMCs, sampled at follow-up. The V and J genes are TRBV24-1 and TRBJ2-3; 9 nucleotides agree with TRBD2. The clonotype originates from a male donor with early-stage non-small cell lung cancer. CDR3 protein: CATSDPGTSKDTQYF. In nucleotides, the CDR3 is TGTGCCACCAGTGACCCCGGGACTAGCAAAGATACGCAGTATTTT.